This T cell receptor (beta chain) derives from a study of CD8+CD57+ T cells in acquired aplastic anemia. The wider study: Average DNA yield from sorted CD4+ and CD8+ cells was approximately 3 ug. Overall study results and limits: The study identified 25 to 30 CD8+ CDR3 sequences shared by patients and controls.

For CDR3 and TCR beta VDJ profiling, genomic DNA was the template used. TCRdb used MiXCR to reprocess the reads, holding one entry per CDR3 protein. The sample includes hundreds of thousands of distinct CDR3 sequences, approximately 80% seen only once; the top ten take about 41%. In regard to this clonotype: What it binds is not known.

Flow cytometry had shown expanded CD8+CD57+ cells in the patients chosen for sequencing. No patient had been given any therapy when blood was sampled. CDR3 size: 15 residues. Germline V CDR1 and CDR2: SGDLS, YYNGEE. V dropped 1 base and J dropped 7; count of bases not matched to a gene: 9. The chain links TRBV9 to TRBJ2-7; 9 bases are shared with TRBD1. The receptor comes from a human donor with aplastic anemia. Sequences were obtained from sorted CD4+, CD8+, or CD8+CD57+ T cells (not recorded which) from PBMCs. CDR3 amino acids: CASSVTGGFGGEQYF. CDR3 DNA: TGTGCCAGCAGCGTAACAGGGGGCTTTGGGGGAGAGCAGTACTTC. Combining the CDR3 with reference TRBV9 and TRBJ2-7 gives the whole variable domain DSGVTQTPKHLITATGQRVTLRCSPRSGDLSVYWYQQSLDQGLQFLIQYYNGEERAKGNILERFSAQQFPDLHSELNLSSLELGDSALYFCASSVTGGFGGEQYFGPGTRLTVT.